A single sample gave rise to the 8 T cell receptor beta chains below, sequenced in a study of radiation and T cells in renal cell carcinoma. The assay was immunoSEQ multiplex PCR, and TCRdb's table has in-frame clones only and misses some. Of some 60,000 clones listed, roughly four fifths are singletons. Time point given: blood 2 weeks post-SBRT. This sample's treatment: 15 Gy SBRT to primary tumor, nephrectomy 4 weeks later. The specimen comprised blood, sampled from a patient whose treatment included radiotherapy and nephrectomy. The receptors shown here come from a man in his 60s with renal cell carcinoma.

The chain uses TRBV6-1 and TRBJ1-1, with D unresolved. CDR1 and CDR2 (germline): MNHNS, SASEGT. The CDR3 is 13 residues long. Trimming took 2 bases from V and 2 from J, leaving 6 bases between them. CDR3 DNA: TGTGCCAGCAGTGAAAGCAGCAACACTGAAGCTTTCTTT. Translated: CASSESSNTEAFF.

Only a few counts were recorded for this clone. The rearrangement joins TRBV6-5 to TRBJ1-2, with D possibly TRBD1 on 6 matching bases. This CDR3 has 14 amino acids. Trimming took 7 bases from V and 6 from J, leaving 18 bases between them. The germline CDR1 and CDR2 sequences are MNHEY and SVGAGI. This CDR3 reads CASTQTGGGDGYTF. The CDR3 region has the DNA TGTGCCAGCACCCAGACGGGGGGCGGGGATGGCTACACCTTC.

The rearrangement links TRBV18 to TRBJ2-3; D gene unclear. The CDR3 length is 13 residues. In germline, CDR1 is KGHSH, CDR2 LQKENI. V was clipped by 6 bases and J by 3 bases, with 10 bases between them. The CDR3: CASSRAGTDTQYF. CDR3 DNA sequence: TGTGCCAGCTCCCGGGCAGGTACAGATACGCAGTATTTT.

The chain combines TRBV2 with TRBJ2-2; 10 positions match TRBD2. Germline trimming cut 4 bases from V and 6 bases from J; bases unmatched to any gene: 5. The germline gives CDR1 SNHLY, CDR2 FYNNEI. The CDR3 extends over 15 amino acids. The CDR3 sequence: CASSVGLAFPGELFF. The CDR3 nucleotides are TGTGCCAGCAGTGTGGGACTAGCGTTTCCCGGGGAGCTGTTTTTT.

The V and J genes are TRBV19 and TRBJ1-2; 9 bases line up with TRBD1. V shed 4 bases and J 6 bases; nucleotides not matched to a gene: 9. Germline V gene sequence: CDR1 LNHDA, CDR2 SQIVND (reference sequence). CDR3 length: 15 amino acids. CDR3 residues: CASSTDRGGRDGYTF. The DNA of the CDR3 is TGTGCCAGTAGTACGGACAGGGGCGGTCGGGATGGCTACACCTTC.

The CDR3 DNA reads as TGTGCCAGCAGCTCCTCCAAGTGGCTGCTCTCTGGAAACACCATATATTTT. Translating gives CASSSSKWLLSGNTIYF. The chain carries TRBV7-9 and TRBJ1-3; D gene ambiguous. The CDR3 covers 17 residues. Germline values: CDR1 SEHNR, CDR2 FQNEAQ (reference sequence). V lost 4 bases, J lost 0 bases, and 16 bases lay in between.

The genes are TRBV18 and TRBJ1-1, with D hard to call. From germline, CDR1 is KGHSH and CDR2 LQKENI. V was trimmed by 4 bases and J by 2 bases, leaving 11 bases between them. The CDR3 contains 14 residues. CDR3 loop: CASSLLGFNTEAFF. As DNA, the CDR3 is TGTGCCAGCTCACTGCTCGGATTCAACACTGAAGCTTTCTTT.

This clone was observed once. The chain recombines TRBV5-1 with TRBJ1-5, with 7 positions matching TRBD1. This CDR3 contains 14 residues. After removal of 4 bases from V and 2 bases from J, the junction contained 3 bases not matched to a gene. The germline V gene has CDR1 SGHRS and CDR2 YFSETQ. The CDR3 DNA sequence: TGCGCCAGCAGCCCAGGACAGGGCAATCAGCCCCAGCATTTT. Translation gives CASSPGQGNQPQHF.